A single T cell receptor (beta chain) is shown here with its context. The CDR3 contains 14 residues. Germline CDR1 is SGHTA and CDR2 is FQGTGA. The V end lost 2 bases, the J end lost 8 bases, and 15 bases lay between the germline ends. The assay was immunoSEQ multiplex PCR, and TCRdb's table has in-frame clones only and misses some. The data hold over 25,000 clones, with around nine tenths observed a single time. This record belongs to a study of technical replicates of blood from a few donors. V and J are TRBV7-3 and TRBJ1-1, with D possibly being TRBD1 (5 bases). This receptor was identified in a human donor in good health. Some clones in this sample may be carry-over from other donors' samples. Source material: PBMCs. CDR3 protein: CASSLSGGGVEAFF. In nucleotides, the CDR3 is TGTGCCAGCAGCTTATCTGGGGGAGGAGTAGAAGCTTTCTTT.